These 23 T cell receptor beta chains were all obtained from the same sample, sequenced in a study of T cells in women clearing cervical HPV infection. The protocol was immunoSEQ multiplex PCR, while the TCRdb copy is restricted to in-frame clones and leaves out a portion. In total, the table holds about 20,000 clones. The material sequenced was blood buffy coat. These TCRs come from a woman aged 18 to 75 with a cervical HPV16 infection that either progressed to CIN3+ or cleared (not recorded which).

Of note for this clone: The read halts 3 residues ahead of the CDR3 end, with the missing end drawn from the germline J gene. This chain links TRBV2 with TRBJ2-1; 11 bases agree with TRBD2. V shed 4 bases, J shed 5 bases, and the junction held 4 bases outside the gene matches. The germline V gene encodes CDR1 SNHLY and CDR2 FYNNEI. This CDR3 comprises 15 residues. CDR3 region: CASSAPGLADNEQFF. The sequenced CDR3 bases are TGTGCCAGCAGTGCCCCGGGACTAGCGGACAATGAG.

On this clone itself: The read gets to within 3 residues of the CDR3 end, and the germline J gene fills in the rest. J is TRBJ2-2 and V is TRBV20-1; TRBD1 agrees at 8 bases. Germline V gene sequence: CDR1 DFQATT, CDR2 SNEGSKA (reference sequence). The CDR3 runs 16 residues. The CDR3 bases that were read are TGCAGTGCTAAAGGCAGGGGGCATACTGGGGCCAACGTG. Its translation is CSAKGRGHTGANV. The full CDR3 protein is CSAKGRGHTGANVLFF.

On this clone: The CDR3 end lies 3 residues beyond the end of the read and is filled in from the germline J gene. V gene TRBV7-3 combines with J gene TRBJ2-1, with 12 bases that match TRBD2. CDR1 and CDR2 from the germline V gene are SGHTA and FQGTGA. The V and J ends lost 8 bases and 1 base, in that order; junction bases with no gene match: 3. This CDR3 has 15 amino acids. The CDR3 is CASGLAGTSYNEQFF. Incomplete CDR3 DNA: TGTGCCAGCGGACTAGCGGGAACTTCCTACAATGAG.

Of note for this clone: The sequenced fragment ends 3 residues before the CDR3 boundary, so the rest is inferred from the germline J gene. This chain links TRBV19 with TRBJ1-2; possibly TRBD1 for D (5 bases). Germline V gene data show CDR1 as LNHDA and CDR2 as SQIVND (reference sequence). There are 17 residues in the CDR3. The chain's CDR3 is CASSIAGRGASYNDYTF. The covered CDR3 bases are TGTGCCAGTAGTATAGCAGGCCGCGGGGCGTCATACAATGAC.

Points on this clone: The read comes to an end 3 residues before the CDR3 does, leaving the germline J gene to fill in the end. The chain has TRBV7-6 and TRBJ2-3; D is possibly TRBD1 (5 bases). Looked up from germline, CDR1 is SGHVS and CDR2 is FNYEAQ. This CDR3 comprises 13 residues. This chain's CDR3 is CASSGHQRETQYF. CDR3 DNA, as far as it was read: TGTGCCAGCAGCGGACACCAGCGTGAGACG.

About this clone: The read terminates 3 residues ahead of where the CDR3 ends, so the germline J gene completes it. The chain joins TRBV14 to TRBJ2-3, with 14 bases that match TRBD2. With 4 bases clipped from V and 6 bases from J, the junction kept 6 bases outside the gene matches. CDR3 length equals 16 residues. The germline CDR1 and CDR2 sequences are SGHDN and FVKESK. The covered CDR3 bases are TGTGCCAGCAGCCCACCGGGACTAGCGGGAGCCGATACG. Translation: CASSPPGLAGADT. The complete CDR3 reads CASSPPGLAGADTQYF.

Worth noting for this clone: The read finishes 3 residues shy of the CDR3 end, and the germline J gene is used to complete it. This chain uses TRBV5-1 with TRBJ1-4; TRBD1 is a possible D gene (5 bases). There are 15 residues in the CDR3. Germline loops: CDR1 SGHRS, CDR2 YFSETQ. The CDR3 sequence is CASSLALSGANVLFF. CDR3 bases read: TGCGCCAGCAGCTTGGCACTTTCTGGGGCCAACGTA.

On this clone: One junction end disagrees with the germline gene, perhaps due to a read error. CDR3 DNA, as far as it was read: TGCGCCAGCAGCCCATTGGGACAGGGTTTTGAC. Residues: CASSPLGQGFD. The CDR3 in its entirety is CASSPLGQGFDYTF. V usage is TRBV4-2 and J usage is TRBJ1-2; TRBD1 agrees at 9 bases. The read finishes 3 residues shy of the CDR3 end, and the germline J gene is used to complete it. Per germline, CDR1 LGHNA and CDR2 YNFKEQ. The CDR3 sequence is 14 residues long.

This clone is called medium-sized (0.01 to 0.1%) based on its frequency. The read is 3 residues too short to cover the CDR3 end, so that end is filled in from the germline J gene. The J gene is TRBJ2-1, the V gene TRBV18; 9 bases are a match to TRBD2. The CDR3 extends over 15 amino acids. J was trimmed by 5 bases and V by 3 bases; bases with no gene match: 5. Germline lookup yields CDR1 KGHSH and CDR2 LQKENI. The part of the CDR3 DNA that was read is TGTGCCAGCTCACCTCTGGCGGGGGGGGACAATGAG. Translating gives CASSPLAGGDNE. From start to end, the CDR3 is CASSPLAGGDNEQFF.

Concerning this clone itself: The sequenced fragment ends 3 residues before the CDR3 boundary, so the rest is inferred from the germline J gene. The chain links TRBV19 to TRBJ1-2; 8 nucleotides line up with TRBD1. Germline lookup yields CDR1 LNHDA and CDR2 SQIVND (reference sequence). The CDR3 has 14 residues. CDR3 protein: CASSILAGGYGYTF. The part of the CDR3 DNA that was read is TGTGCCAGTAGTATACTGGCAGGGGGCTACGGC.

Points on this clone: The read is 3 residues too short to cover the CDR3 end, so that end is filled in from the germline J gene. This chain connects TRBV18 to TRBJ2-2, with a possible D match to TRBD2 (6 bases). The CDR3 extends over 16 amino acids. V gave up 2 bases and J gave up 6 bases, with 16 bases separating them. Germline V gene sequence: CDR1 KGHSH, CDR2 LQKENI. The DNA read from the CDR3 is TGTGCCAGCTCACCAGGGACTCGCAGTCTGGCCGGGGAG. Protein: CASSPGTRSLAGE. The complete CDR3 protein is CASSPGTRSLAGELFF.

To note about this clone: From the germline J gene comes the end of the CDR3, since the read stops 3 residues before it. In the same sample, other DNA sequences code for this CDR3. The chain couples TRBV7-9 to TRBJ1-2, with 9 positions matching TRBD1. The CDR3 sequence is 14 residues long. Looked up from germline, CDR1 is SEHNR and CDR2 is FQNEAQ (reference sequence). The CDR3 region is CASRTGTGTDTYTF. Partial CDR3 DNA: TGTGCCAGCAGGACCGGGACAGGGACAGATACC. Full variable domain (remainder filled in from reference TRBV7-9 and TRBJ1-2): DTGVSQNPRHKITKRGQNVTFRCDPISEHNRLYWYRQTLGQGPEFLTYFQNEAQLEKSRLLSDRFSAERPKGSFSTLEIQRTEQGDSAMYLCASRTGTGTDTYTFGSGTRLTVV.

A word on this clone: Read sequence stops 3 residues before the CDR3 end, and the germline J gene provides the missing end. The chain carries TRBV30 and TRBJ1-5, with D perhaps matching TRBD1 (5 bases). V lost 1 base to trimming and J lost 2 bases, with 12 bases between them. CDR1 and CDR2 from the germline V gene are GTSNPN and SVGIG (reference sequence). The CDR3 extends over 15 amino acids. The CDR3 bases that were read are TGTGCCTGGAGTGGGCAGGGTGGTGGCAATCAGCCC. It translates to CAWSGQGGGNQP. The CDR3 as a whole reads CAWSGQGGGNQPQHF.

The DNA read from the CDR3 is TGTGCCAGCAGCGTACAGAGTGGAGGTGAG. It encodes CASSVQSGGE. The whole CDR3 sequence is CASSVQSGGEQFF. This chain connects TRBV5-6 to TRBJ2-1, with a weak D call TRBD2 (5 bases). The read falls 3 residues short of the CDR3 end, and the missing part is taken from the germline J gene. V lost 4 bases and J lost 9, with 14 bases in between. The CDR3 runs to 13 residues. Germline CDR1 reads SGHDT; CDR2 reads YYEEEE.

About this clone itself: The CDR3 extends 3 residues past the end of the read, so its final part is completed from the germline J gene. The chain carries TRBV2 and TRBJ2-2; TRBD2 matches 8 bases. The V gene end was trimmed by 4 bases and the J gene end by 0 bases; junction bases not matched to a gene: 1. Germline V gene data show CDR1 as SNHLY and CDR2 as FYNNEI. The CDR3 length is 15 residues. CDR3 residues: CASSGGLANTGELFF. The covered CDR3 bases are TGTGCCAGCAGTGGGGGACTAGCGAACACCGGGGAG.

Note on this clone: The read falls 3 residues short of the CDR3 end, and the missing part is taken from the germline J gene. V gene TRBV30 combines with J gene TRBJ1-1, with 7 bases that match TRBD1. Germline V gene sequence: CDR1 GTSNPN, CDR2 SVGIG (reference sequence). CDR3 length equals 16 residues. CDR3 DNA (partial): TGTGCCTGGAGTGTCCGACAGGGAATGGGGGGAGAGACA. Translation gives CAWSVRQGMGGET. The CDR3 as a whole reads CAWSVRQGMGGETAFF.

Partial CDR3 DNA: TGTGCCACCTTCCCCGGAACAGGGTTTAAGGAGACC. The encoded protein is CATFPGTGFKET. The complete CDR3 reads CATFPGTGFKETQYF. V gene TRBV6-2 or TRBV6-3 combines with J gene TRBJ2-5; D possibly corresponds to TRBD1 (6 bases). From the germline J gene comes the end of the CDR3, since the read stops 3 residues before it. This CDR3 region has 15 residues. V lost 10 bases and J lost 5, with 23 bases in between. Germline V gene lookup returns CDR1 MNHEY and CDR2 SVGEGT.

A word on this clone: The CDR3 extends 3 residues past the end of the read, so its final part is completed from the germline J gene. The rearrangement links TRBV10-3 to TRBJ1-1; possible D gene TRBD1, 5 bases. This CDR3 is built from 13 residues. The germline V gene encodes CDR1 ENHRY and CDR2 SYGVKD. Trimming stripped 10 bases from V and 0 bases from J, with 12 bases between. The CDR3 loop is CATSQDLNTEAFF. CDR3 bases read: TGTGCCACTTCACAGGATTTGAACACTGAA.

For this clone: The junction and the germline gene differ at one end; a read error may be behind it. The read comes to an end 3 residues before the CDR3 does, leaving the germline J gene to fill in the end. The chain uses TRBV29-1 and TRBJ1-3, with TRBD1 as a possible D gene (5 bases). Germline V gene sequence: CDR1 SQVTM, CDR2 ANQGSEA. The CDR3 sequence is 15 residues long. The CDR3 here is CSVEDRETSGNTIYF. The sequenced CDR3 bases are TGCAGCGTAGAAGACAGAGAAACCTCTGGAAACACC.

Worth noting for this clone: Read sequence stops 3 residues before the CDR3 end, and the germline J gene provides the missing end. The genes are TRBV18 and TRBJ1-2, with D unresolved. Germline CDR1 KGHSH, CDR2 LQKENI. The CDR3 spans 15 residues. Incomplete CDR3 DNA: TGTGCCAGCTCACCTTTCGGCGGGAGACCAGATACC. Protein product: CASSPFGGRPDT. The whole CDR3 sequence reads CASSPFGGRPDTYTF.

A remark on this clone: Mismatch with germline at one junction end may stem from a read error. The DNA read from the CDR3 is TGCGCCAGCAGCCTAGGACAGGAACGCACAGATACG. It specifies CASSLGQERTDT. The CDR3 in full is CASSLGQERTDTQYF. The J gene is TRBJ2-3, the V gene TRBV4-2, with TRBD1 matching 7 bases. The observed sequence ends 3 residues before the CDR3 terminus, with the missing tail filled in from the germline J gene. This CDR3 contains 15 residues. Per the germline V gene, CDR1 is LGHNA and CDR2 is YNFKEQ.

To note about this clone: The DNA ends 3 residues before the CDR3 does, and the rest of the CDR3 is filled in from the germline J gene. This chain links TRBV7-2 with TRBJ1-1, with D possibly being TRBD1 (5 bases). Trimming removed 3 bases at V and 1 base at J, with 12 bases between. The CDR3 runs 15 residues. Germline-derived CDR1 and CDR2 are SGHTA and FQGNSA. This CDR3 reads CASSFPETANTEAFF. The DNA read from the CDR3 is TGTGCCAGCAGCTTCCCTGAGACAGCGAACACTGAA.

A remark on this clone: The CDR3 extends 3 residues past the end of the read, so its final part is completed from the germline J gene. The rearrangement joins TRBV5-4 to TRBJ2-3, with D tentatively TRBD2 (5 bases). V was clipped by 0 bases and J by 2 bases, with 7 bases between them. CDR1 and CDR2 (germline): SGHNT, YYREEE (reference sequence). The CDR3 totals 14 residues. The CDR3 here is CASSLGTYTDTQYF. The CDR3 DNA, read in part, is TGTGCCAGCAGCTTGGGGACTTACACAGATACG.